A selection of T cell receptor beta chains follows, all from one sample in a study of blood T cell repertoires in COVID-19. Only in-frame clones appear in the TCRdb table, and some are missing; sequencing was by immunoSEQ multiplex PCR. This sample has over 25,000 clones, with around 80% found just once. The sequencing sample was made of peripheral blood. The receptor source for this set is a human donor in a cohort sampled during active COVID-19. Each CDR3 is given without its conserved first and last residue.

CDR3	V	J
ASTFKGQGGHTIY	TRBV30	TRBJ1-3
ASSNSGGAGLRELF	TRBV19	TRBJ2-2
ATSDPISVTEQF	TRBV24-1	TRBJ2-1
ASSEARGAVYNSPLH	TRBV6-1	TRBJ1-6
ASSLGSGGTLGNEQF	TRBV13	TRBJ2-1
ASSEAPGGNTEAF	TRBV9	TRBJ1-1
AWSGPLVSGENQPQH	TRBV30	TRBJ1-5
ASSSGQGREQY	TRBV11-2	TRBJ2-7
ASSPADRVSSYEQY	TRBV18	TRBJ2-7
ASSQGGLGTGTIQY	TRBV4-3	TRBJ2-4
ASSPGTGSGNTIY	TRBV18	TRBJ1-3
ASSQLGVAYNEQF	TRBV4-3	TRBJ2-1
ASNQQGVGGNTIY	TRBV19	TRBJ1-3
ASTRRHRDTGELF	TRBV19	TRBJ2-2
ASSRTGSSYNEQF	TRBV7-3	TRBJ2-1
ASSPGYSQDSRTPLH	TRBV7-2	TRBJ1-6
ASSPGLNQPQH	TRBV5-6	TRBJ1-5
ASSYSRVRVNTEAF	TRBV6-5	TRBJ1-1
ASSLDSNYGYT	TRBV11-2	TRBJ1-2
ASSYSMAGPYSNQPQH	TRBV6-2/TRBV6-3	TRBJ1-5
ASSLSSLGGKLF	TRBV28	TRBJ1-4
SLFPPGTYNEQF	TRBV29-1	TRBJ2-1
ASSVRRKLNTEAF	TRBV21-1	TRBJ1-1
ASRQGGVQY	TRBV5-4	TRBJ2-7
ASSIARRGETQY	TRBV19	TRBJ2-5
ATSERPGTGGRGTQY	TRBV24-1	TRBJ2-5
AWSPKGLTTGGANYGYT	TRBV30	TRBJ1-2
ASSLPGVSYEQY	TRBV18	TRBJ2-7